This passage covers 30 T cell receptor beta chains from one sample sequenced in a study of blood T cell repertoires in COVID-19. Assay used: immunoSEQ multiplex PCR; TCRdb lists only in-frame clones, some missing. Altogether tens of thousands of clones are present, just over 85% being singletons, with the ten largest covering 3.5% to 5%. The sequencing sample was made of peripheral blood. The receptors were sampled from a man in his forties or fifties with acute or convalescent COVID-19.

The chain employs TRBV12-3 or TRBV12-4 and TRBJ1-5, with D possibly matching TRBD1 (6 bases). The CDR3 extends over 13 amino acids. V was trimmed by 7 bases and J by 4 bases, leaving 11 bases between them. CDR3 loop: CASTAQGNQPQHF. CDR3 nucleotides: TGTGCCAGCACCGCACAGGGAAATCAGCCCCAGCATTTT.

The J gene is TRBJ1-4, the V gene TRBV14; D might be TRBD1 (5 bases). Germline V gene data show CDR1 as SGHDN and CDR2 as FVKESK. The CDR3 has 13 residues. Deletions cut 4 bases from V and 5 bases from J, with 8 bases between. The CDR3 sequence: CASSRQLNEKLFF. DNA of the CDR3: TGTGCCAGCAGCCGACAGCTCAATGAAAAACTGTTTTTT.

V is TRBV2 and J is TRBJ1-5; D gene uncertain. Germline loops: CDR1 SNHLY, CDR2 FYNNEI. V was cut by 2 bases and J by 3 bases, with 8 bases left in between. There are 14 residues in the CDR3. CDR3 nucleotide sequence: TGTGCCAGCAGTGAACGGGTACCCAATCAGCCCCAGCATTTT. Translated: CASSERVPNQPQHF.

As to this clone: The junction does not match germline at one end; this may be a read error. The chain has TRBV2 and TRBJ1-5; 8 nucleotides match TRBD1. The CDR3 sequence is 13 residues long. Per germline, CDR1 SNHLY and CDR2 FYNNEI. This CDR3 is CASRAGGKQPQHF. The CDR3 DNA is TGTGCCAGCAGAGCAGGGGGCAAGCAGCCCCAGCATTTT.

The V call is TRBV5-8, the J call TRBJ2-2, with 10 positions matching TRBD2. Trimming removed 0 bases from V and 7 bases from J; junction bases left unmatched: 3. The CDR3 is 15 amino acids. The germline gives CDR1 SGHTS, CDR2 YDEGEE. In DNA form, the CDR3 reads TGTGCCAGCAGCTTGGGGCTAGCGGGAGTCGGGGAGCTGTTTTTT. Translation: CASSLGLAGVGELFF.

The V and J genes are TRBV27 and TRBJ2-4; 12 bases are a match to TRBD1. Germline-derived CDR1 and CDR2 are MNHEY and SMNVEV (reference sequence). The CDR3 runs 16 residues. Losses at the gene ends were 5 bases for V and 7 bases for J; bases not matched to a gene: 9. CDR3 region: CASSLRGDRGQNIQYF. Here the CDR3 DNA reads TGTGCCAGCAGTCTGCGGGGGGACAGGGGGCAGAACATTCAGTACTTC.

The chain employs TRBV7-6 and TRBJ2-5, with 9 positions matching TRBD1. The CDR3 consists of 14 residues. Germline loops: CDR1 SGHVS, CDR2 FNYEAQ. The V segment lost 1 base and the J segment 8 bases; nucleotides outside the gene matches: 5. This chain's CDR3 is CASSLDPGQGTQYF. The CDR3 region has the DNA TGTGCCAGCAGCTTAGACCCGGGACAGGGTACCCAGTACTTC.

In DNA, the CDR3 is TGTGCCAGCAGCTCCGGACTGGGCTATGGCTACACCTTC. It specifies CASSSGLGYGYTF. The V call is TRBV11-3, the J call TRBJ1-2; D not resolved. The CDR3 has 13 residues. Germline V lookup: CDR1 SGHNT, CDR2 YENEEA. The V gene lost 4 bases and the J gene lost 4 bases, with 10 bases spanning the gap. The full variable domain, in which reference TRBV11-3 and TRBJ1-2 provide the parts outside the CDR3, is EAGVVQSPRYKIIEKKQPVAFWCNPISGHNTLYWYLQNLGQGPELLIRYENEEAVDDSQLPKDRFSAERLKGVDSTLKIQPAELGDSAVYLCASSSGLGYGYTFGSGTRLTVV.

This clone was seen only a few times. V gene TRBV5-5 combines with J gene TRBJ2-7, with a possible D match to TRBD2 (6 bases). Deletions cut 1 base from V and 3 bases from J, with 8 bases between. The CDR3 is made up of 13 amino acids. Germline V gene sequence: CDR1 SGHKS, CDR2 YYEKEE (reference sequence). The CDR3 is CASSLMEGYEQYF. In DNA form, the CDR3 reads TGTGCCAGCAGCTTGATGGAGGGCTACGAGCAGTACTTC.

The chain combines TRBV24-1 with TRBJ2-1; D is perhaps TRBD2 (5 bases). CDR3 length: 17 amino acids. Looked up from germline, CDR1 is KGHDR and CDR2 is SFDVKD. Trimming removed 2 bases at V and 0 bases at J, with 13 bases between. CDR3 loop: CATSDSLSGSSYNEQFF. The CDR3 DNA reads TGTGCCACCAGTGATTCCCTGAGCGGTAGCTCCTACAATGAGCAGTTCTTC.

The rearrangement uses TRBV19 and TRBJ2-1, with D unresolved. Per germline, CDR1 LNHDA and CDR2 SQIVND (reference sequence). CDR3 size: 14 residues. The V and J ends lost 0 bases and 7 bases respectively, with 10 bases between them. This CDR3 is CASSIEVWRNEQFF. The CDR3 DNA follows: TGTGCCAGTAGTATAGAAGTCTGGCGGAATGAGCAGTTCTTC.

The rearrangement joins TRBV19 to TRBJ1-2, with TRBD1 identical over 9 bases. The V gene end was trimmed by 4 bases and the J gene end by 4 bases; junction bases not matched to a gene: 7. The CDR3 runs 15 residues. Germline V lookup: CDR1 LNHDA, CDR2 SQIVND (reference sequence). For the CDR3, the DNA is TGTGCCAGTAGTAAAACAGGGGGCTCCATCTATGGCTACACCTTC. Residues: CASSKTGGSIYGYTF.

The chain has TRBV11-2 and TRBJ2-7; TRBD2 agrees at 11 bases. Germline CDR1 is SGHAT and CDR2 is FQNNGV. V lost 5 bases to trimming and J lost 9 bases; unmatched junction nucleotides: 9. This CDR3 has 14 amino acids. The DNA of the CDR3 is TGTGCCAGCAGCGTGGGACTAGCGGTAATCGCGCAGTACTTC. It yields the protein CASSVGLAVIAQYF. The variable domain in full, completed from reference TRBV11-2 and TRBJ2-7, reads EAGVAQSPRYKIIEKRQSVAFWCNPISGHATLYWYQQILGQGPKLLIQFQNNGVVDDSQLPKDRFSAERLKGVDSTLKIQPAKLEDSAVYLCASSVGLAVIAQYFGPGTRLTVT.

CDR3 loop: CASRLTVFSEAFF. The CDR3 nucleotides are TGTGCCAGCAGGTTGACTGTATTCTCTGAAGCTTTCTTT. The chain links TRBV6-5 to TRBJ1-1; D unclear. The CDR3 is made up of 13 amino acids. The germline CDR1 and CDR2 sequences are MNHEY and SVGAGI. Trimming cost V 6 bases and J 6 bases, with 14 bases left between them.

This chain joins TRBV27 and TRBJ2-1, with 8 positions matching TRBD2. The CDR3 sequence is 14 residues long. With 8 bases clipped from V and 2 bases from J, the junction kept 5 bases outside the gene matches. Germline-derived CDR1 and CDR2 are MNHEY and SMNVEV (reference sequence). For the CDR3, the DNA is TGTGCCAGCGCGACGGGAGGGCCCTACAATGAGCAGTTCTTC. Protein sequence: CASATGGPYNEQFF.

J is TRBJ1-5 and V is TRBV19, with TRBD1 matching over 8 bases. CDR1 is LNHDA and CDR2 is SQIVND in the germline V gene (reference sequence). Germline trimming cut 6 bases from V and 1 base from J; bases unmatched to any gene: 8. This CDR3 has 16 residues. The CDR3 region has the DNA TGTGCCAGTAGCCTCAGGGGGCTTGGAAGCAATCAGCCCCAGCATTTT. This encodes CASSLRGLGSNQPQHF.

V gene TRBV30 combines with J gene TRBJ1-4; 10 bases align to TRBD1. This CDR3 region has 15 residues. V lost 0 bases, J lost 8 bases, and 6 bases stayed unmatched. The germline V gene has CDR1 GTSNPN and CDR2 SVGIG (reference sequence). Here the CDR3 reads CAWSVAGQGPEKLFF. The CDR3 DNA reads TGTGCCTGGAGTGTCGCGGGACAGGGGCCGGAAAAACTGTTTTTT. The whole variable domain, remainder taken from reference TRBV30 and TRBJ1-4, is SQTIHQWPATLVQPVGSPLSLECTVEGTSNPNLYWYRQAAGRGLQLLFYSVGIGQISSEVPQNLSASRPQDRQFILSSKKLLLSDSGFYLCAWSVAGQGPEKLFFGSGTQLSVL.

Written as DNA, the CDR3 is TGTGCCAGCATTTCCCTGAACTATGGCTACACCTTC. This gives the protein CASISLNYGYTF. The V call is TRBV6-5, the J call TRBJ1-2; no firm D call. Germline V CDR1 and CDR2: MNHEY, SVGAGI. This CDR3 contains 12 residues. Trimming pared 7 bases from V and 2 bases from J, leaving 8 bases between.

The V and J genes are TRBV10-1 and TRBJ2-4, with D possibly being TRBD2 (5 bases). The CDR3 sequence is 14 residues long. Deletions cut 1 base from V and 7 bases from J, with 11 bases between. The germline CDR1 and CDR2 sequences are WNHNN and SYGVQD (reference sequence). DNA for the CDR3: TGCGCCAGCAGTGAGTTAGCAGAGGGCAACATTCAGTACTTC. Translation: CASSELAEGNIQYF.

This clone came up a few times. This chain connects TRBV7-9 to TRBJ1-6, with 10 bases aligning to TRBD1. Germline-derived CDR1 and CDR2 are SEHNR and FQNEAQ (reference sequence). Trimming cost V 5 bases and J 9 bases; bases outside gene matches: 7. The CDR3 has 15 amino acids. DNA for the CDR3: TGTGCCAGCAGCGCCGGGACAGGGGATTTTTCACCCCTCCACTTT. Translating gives CASSAGTGDFSPLHF.

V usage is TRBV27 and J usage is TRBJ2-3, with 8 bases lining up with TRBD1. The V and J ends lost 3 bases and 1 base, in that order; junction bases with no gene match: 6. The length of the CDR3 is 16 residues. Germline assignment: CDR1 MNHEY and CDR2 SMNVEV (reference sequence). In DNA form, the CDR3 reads TGTGCCAGCAGTTTGAGGGCACAGGGGGGCACAGATACGCAGTATTTT. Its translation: CASSLRAQGGTDTQYF.

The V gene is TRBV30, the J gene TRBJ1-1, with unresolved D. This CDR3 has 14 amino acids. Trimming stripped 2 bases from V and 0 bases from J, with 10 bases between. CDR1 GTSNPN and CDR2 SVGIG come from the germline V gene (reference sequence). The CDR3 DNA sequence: TGTGCCTGGAGTCAAGGAGGGTTGAACACTGAAGCTTTCTTT. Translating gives CAWSQGGLNTEAFF.

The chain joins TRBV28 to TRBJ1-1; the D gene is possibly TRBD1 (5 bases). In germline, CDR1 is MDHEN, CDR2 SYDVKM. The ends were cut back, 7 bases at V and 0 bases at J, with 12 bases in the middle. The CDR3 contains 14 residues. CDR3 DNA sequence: TGTGCCAGCACTATTCAGGGTATGAACACTGAAGCTTTCTTT. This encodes CASTIQGMNTEAFF.

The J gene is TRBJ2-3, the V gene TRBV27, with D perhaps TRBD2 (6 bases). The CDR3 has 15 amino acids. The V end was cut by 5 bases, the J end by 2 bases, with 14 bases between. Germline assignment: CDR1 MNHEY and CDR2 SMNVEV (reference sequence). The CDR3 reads CASSPPGLYTDTQYF. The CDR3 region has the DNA TGTGCCAGCAGTCCACCGGGACTTTACACAGATACGCAGTATTTT.

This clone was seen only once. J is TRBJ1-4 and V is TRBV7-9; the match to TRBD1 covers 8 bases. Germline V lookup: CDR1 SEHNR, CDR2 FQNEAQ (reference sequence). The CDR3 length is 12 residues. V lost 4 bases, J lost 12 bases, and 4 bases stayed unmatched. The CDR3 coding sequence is TGTGCCAGCAGCTCCTCAGGGGGCGAACTGTTTTTT. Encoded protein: CASSSSGGELFF.

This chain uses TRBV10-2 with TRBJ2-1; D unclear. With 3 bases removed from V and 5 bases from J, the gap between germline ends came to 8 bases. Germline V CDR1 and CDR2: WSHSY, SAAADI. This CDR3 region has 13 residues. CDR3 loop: CASSEYSHNEQFF. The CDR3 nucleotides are TGCGCCAGCAGTGAATACTCTCACAATGAGCAGTTCTTC.

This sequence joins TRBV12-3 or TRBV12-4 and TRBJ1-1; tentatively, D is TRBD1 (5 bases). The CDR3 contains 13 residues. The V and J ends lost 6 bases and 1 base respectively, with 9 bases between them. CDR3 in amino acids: CASSRQQNTEAFF. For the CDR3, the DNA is TGTGCCAGCAGCAGACAGCAGAACACTGAAGCTTTCTTT.

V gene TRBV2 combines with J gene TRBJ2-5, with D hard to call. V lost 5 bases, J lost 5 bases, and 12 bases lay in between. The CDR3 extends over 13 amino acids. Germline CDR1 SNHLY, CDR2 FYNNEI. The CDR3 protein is CASSPFRLETQYF. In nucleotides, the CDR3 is TGTGCCAGCAGTCCTTTCCGTCTGGAGACCCAGTACTTC.

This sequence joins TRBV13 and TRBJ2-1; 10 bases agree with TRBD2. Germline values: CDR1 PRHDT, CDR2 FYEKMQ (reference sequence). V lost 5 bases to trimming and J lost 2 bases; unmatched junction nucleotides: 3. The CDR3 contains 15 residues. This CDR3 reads CASSISGGPYNEQFF. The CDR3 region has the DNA TGTGCCAGCAGCATTAGCGGGGGGCCCTACAATGAGCAGTTCTTC.

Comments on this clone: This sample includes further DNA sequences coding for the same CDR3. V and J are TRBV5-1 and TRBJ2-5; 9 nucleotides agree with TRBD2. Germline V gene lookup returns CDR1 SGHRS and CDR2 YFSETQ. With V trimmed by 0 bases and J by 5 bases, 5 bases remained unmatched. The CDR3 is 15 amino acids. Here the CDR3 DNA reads TGCGCCAGCAGCTTGGTTCTCGCGGGGGGGGAGACCCAGTACTTC. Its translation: CASSLVLAGGETQYF.